What follows describes a single TCR beta chain. Original processing notes: The authors estimated nucleated cell counts from reference gene primer amplification. Here immunoSEQ multiplex PCR was the method, and the copy in TCRdb shows in-frame clones only, minus some. V and J calls and clone size come straight from that table; D and trimming were deduced from the DNA. Of under 300,000 clones listed, 75% to 90% are singletons. Enrolled during active infection, Seattle patients were then followed longitudinally. The sample originates from a study of blood T cell repertoires in COVID-19. Overall study: Nucleic acid was either cDNA or gDNA, and it came from T cells, B-cell-depleted T cells, or PBMCs.

This receptor was identified in a woman between 65 and 79 years old with COVID-19, enrolled during active disease. Sequences were obtained from peripheral blood.

This CDR3 is CASSTGGAGWGGYEQYF. The CDR3 DNA sequence: TGTGCCAGCAGTACAGGGGGCGCGGGTTGGGGGGGCTACGAGCAGTACTTC. This chain links TRBV27 with TRBJ2-7, with 9 bases matching TRBD1. Germline CDR1 MNHEY, CDR2 SMNVEV (reference sequence). Trimming took 5 bases from V and 3 from J; bases not matched to a gene: 14. The CDR3 runs 17 residues.